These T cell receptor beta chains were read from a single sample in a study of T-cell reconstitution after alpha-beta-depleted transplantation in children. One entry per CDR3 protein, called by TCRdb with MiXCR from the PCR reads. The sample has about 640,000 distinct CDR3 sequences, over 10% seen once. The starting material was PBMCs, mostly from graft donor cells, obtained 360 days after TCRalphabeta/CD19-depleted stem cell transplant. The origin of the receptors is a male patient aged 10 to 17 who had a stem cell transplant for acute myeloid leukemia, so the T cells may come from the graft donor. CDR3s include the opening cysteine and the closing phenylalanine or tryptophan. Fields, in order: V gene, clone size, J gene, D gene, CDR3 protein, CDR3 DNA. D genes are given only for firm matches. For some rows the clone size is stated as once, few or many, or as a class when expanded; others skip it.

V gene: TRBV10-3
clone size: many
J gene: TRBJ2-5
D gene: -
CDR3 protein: CAISRTEQETQYF
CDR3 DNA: TGTGCCATCAGTCGGACAGAGCAAGAGACCCAGTACTTC

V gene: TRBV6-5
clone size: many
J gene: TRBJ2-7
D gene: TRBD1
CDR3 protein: CASSFSGTGITYEQYF
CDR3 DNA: TGTGCCAGCAGTTTTTCCGGGACAGGTATAACCTACGAGCAGTACTTC

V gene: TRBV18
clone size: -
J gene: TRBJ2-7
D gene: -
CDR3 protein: CASSPMGVLDEQYF
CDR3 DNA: TGTGCCAGCTCACCAATGGGGGTTCTGGACGAGCAGTACTTC

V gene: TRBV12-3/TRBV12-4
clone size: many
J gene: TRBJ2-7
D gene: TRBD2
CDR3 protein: CASSRLAGYEQYF
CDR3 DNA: TGTGCCAGCAGCAGACTAGCGGGCTACGAGCAGTACTTC

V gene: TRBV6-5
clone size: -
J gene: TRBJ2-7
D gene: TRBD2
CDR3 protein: CASSSDRLAGAYEQYF
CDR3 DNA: TGTGCCAGCAGTTCGGACCGATTAGCGGGGGCCTACGAGCAGTACTTC

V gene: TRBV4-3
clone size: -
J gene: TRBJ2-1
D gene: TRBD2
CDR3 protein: CASSQDPTSGSSYEQFF
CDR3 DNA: TGCGCCAGCAGCCAAGATCCGACTAGCGGGAGTTCTTATGAGCAGTTCTTC

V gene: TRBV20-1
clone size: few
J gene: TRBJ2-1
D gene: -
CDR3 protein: CSATLDYIYNEQFF
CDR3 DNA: TGCAGTGCTACCCTAGATTACATCTACAATGAGCAGTTCTTC

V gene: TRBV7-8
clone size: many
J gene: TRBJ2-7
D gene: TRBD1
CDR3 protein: CASSPYTGTEGYEQYF
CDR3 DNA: TGTGCCAGCAGCCCGTACACCGGGACAGAAGGCTACGAGCAGTACTTC

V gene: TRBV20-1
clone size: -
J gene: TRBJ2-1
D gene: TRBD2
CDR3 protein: CSARGLAGAYYNEQFF
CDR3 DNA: TGCAGTGCTAGAGGACTAGCGGGAGCTTATTACAATGAGCAGTTCTTC

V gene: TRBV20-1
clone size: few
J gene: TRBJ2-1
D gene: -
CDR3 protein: CSARDYVPFQYNEQFF
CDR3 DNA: TGCAGTGCTAGAGATTATGTCCCTTTCCAATACAATGAGCAGTTCTTC